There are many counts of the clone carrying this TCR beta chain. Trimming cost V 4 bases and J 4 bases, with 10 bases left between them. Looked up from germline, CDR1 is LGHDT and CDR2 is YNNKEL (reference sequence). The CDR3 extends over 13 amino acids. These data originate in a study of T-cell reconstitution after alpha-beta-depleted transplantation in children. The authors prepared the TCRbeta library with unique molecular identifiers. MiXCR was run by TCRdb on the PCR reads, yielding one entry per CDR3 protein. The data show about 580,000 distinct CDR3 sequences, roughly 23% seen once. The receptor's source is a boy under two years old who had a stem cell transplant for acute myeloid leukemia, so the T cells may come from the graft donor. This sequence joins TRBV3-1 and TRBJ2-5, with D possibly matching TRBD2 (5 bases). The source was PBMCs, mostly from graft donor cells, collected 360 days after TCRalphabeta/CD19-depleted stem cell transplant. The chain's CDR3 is CASSPTRRETQYF. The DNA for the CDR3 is TGTGCCAGCAGCCCCACTAGACGAGAGACCCAGTACTTC.